This TCR beta chain derives from a study of T cell repertoires in cytomegalovirus infection. Study-level information: Public TCR beta signatures were indicative of both CMV infection and a matching HLA type. Study results and caveats: HLA-C-restricted CMV clonotypes gave the most frequent clonotype in two of eight donors.

CDR1 is KGHDR, CDR2 SFDVKD, per germline. V lost 7 bases and J lost 6; bases outside the gene matches: 5. The length of the CDR3 is 13 residues. On this clonotype itself: The target antigen is unknown.

Each CDR3 protein gets one entry after TCRdb re-called the reads with MiXCR. This sample has around 900,000 distinct CDR3 sequences, with less than 35% found just once. J is TRBJ2-1 and V is TRBV24-1; 7 nucleotides align to TRBD1. This receptor was identified in a human donor in good health (CMV status not recorded). Some clones in this sample may be carry-over from other donors' samples. The sequenced sample was cultured CD8+ T cells from PBMCs, obtained from culture after CMV antigen stimulation. The CDR3: CATSRDSLNEQFF. The CDR3 bases are TGTGCCACCAGCCGGGACAGCCTCAATGAGCAGTTCTTC.